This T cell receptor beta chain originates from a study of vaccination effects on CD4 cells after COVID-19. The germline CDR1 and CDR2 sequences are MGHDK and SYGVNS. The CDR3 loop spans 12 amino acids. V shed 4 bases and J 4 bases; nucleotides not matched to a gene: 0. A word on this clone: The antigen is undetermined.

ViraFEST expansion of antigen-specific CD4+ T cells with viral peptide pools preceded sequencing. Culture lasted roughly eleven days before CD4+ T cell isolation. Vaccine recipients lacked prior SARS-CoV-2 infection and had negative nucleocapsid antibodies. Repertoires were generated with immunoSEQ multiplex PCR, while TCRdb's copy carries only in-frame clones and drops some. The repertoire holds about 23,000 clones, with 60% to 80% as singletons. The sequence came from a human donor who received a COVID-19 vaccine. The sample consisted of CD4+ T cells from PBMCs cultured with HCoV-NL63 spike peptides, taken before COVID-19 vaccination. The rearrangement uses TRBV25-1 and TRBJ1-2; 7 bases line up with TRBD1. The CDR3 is CASSGDSYGYTF. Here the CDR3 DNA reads TGTGCCAGCAGTGGGGACAGCTATGGCTACACCTTC.